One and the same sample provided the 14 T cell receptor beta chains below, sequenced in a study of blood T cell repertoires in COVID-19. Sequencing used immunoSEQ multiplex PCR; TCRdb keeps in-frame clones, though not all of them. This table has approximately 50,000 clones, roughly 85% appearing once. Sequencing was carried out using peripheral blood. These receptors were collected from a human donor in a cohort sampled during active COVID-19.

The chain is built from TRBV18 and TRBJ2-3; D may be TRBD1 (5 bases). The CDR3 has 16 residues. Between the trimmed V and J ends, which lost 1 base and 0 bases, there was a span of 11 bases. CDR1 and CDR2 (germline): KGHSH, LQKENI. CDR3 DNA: TGTGCCAGCTCACCACTGGTGGGGCCTAGCACAGATACGCAGTATTTT. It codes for CASSPLVGPSTDTQYF.

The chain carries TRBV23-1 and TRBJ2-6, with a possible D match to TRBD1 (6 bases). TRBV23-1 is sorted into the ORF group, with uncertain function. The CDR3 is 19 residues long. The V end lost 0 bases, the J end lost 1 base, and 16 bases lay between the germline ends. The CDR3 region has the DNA TGCGCCAGCAGTCAATCGAGAGGGGGTGTAAAGTCTGGGGCCAACGTCCTGACTTTC. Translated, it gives CASSQSRGGVKSGANVLTF.

DNA for the CDR3: TGTGCCAGCAGCTTTTCGGACACAAGATATGGCTACACCTTC. Translating it yields CASSFSDTRYGYTF. V gene TRBV7-9 combines with J gene TRBJ1-2; maybe TRBD1 (5 bases). Deletions cut 3 bases from V and 5 bases from J, with 13 bases between. Germline CDR1 and CDR2: SEHNR and FQNEAQ (reference sequence). This CDR3 has 14 amino acids. Complete variable domain (other parts from reference TRBV7-9 and TRBJ1-2): DTGVSQNPRHKITKRGQNVTFRCDPISEHNRLYWYRQTLGQGPEFLTYFQNEAQLEKSRLLSDRFSAERPKGSFSTLEIQRTEQGDSAMYLCASSFSDTRYGYTFGSGTRLTVV.

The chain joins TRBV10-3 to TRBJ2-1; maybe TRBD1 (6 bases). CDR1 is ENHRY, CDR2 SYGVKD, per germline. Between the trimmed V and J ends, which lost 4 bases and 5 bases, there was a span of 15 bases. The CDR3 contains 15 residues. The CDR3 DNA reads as TGTGCCATCAGTGCCTCAAACAGGGACCACAATGAGCAGTTCTTC. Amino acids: CAISASNRDHNEQFF.

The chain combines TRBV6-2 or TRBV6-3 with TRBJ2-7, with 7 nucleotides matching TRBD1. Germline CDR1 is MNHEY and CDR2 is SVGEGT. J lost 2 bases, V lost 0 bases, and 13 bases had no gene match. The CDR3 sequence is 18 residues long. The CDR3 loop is CASSYSLYGRDSTYEQYF. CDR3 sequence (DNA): TGTGCCAGCAGTTACTCATTATACGGTCGGGACAGTACCTACGAGCAGTACTTC.

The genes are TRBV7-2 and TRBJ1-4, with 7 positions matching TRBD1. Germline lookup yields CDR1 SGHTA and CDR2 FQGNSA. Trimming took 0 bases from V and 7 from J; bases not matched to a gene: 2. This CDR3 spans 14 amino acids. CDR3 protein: CASSLAGGFEKLFF. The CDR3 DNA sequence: TGTGCCAGCAGCTTAGCAGGGGGCTTTGAAAAACTGTTTTTT.

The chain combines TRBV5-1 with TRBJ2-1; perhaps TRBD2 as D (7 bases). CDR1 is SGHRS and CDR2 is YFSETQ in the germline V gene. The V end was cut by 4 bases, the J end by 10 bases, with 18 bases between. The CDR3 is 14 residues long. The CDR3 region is CASSPGGGSREQFF. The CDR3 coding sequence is TGCGCCAGCAGCCCGGGGGGCGGCTCCAGGGAGCAGTTCTTC. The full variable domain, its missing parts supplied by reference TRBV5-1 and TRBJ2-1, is KAGVTQTPRYLIKTRGQQVTLSCSPISGHRSVSWYQQTPGQGLQFLFEYFSETQRNKGNFPGRFSGRQFSNSRSEMNVSTLELGDSALYLCASSPGGGSREQFFGPGTRLTVL.

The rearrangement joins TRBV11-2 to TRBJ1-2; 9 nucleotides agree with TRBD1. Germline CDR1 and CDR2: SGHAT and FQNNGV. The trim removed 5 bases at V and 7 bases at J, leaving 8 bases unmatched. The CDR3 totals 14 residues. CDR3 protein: CASSAPGQGSGYTF. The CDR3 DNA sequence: TGTGCCAGCAGCGCCCCGGGACAGGGCTCTGGCTACACCTTC.

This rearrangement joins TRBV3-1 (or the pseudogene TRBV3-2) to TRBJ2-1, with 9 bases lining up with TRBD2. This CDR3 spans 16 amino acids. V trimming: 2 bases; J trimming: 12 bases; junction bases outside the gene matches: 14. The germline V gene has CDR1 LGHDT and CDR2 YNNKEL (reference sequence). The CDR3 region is CASSQPRLAGFVGQFF. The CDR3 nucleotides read TGTGCCAGCAGCCAACCAAGGCTAGCGGGGTTCGTTGGGCAGTTCTTC.

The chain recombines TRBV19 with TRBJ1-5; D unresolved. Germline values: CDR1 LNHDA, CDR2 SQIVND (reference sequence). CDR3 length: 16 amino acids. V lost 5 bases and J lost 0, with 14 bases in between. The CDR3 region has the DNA TGTGCCAGTAGTTCCTACCTACCTTATAGCAATCAGCCCCAGCATTTT. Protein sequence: CASSSYLPYSNQPQHF.

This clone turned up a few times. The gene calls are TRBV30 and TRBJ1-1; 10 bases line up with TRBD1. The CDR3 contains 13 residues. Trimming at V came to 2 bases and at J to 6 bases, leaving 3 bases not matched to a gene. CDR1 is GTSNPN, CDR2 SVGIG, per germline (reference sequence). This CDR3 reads CAWSRDRGSEAFF. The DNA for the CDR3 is TGTGCCTGGAGTAGGGACAGGGGATCTGAAGCTTTCTTT. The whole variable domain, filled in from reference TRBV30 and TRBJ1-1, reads SQTIHQWPATLVQPVGSPLSLECTVEGTSNPNLYWYRQAAGRGLQLLFYSVGIGQISSEVPQNLSASRPQDRQFILSSKKLLLSDSGFYLCAWSRDRGSEAFFGQGTRLTVV.

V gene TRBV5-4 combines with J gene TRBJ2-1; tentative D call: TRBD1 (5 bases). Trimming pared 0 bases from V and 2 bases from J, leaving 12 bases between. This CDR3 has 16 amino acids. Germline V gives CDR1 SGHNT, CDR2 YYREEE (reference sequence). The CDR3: CASSLDGRDTYNEQFF. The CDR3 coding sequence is TGTGCCAGCAGCTTGGACGGCAGGGATACCTACAATGAGCAGTTCTTC.

CDR3 sequence reads: CSATGFNRAFF. CDR3 DNA sequence: TGCAGTGCTACAGGGTTTAATAGAGCTTTCTTT. The V gene is TRBV20-1, the J gene TRBJ1-1; TRBD1 is a possible D gene (5 bases). The CDR3 runs to 11 residues. CDR1 DFQATT and CDR2 SNEGSKA come from the germline V gene (reference sequence). Trimming took off 4 bases at V and 10 bases at J, with 13 bases between the two ends.

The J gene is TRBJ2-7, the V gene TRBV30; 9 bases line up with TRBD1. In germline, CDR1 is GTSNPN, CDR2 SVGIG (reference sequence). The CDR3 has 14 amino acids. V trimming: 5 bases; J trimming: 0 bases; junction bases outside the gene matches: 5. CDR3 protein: CAWVRQGGSYEQYF. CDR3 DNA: TGTGCCTGGGTGCGACAGGGGGGCTCCTACGAGCAGTACTTC.